This note documents a single T cell receptor beta chain sequence. This specimen belongs to a study of blood T cell repertoires in COVID-19. Study background: T cells, B-cell-depleted T cells, or PBMCs provided the cDNA or gDNA that served as material.

Repertoires were generated with immunoSEQ multiplex PCR, while TCRdb's copy carries only in-frame clones and drops some. This sample carries fewer than 400,000 clones, almost 90% of them seen once, and the ten largest clones take 2.9%. Trimming removed 0 bases at V and 11 bases at J, with 10 bases between. Germline V lookup: CDR1 GTSNPN, CDR2 SVGIG (reference sequence). The CDR3 covers 11 residues. The TCR was taken from a woman aged 25 to 45 with COVID-19, enrolled during active disease. The V call is TRBV30, the J call TRBJ2-5; possible D gene TRBD1, 6 bases. Sample: peripheral blood. This chain's CDR3 is CAWSVRGHQYF. CDR3 sequence (DNA): TGTGCCTGGAGTGTCAGGGGTCATCAGTACTTC.